The rows below give T cell receptor beta chains drawn from one sample of a study of shared clonotypes between healthy human individuals. Only in-frame clones appear in the TCRdb table, and some are missing; sequencing was by immunoSEQ multiplex PCR. The sample includes fewer than 3 million clones, less than 95% seen only once; the top ten take 0.37%. Input material: naive CD4+ T cells from PBMCs. These receptors all come from a man in his late teens or twenties in good health. Some clones in this sample may be carry-over from other donors' samples. CDR3s leave out the opening cysteine and the closing phenylalanine or tryptophan.

v_call: TRBV5-8; cdr3_length: 10; cdr3_aa: ASSLNRQGRF
v_call: TRBV5-4; cdr3_length: 14; cdr3_aa: ASSLAPSGSSYEQY
v_call: TRBV4-1; cdr3_length: 12; cdr3_aa: ASSQDLGSYGYT
v_call: TRBV11-1; cdr3_length: 13; cdr3_aa: ASSYRQGRNTEAF
v_call: TRBV7-9; cdr3_length: 13; cdr3_aa: ASSPQGTTGNTIY
v_call: TRBV5-4; cdr3_length: 11; cdr3_aa: ASSPVGVGELF
v_call: TRBV7-3; cdr3_length: 14; cdr3_aa: ASSSTSGANTGELF
v_call: TRBV28; cdr3_length: 10; cdr3_aa: ASSPAGDTQY
v_call: TRBV6-5; cdr3_length: 13; cdr3_aa: ASSYGRQVGYEQY
v_call: TRBV2; cdr3_length: 12; cdr3_aa: ASKGGQGRNTIY
v_call: TRBV5-1; cdr3_length: 16; cdr3_aa: ASSTGLAGVTGTDTQY
v_call: TRBV18; cdr3_length: 13; cdr3_aa: ASSPSGTKATEAF
v_call: TRBV5-1; cdr3_length: 13; cdr3_aa: ASSLRQGATYEQY
v_call: TRBV5-1; cdr3_length: 14; cdr3_aa: ASSSTGGGSYNEQF
v_call: TRBV9; cdr3_length: 12; cdr3_aa: ASSVAGGGNTIY
v_call: TRBV28; cdr3_length: 14; cdr3_aa: ASSLVKEAGANVLT
v_call: TRBV7-9; cdr3_length: 12; cdr3_aa: ASSPTGFRETQY
v_call: TRBV28; cdr3_length: 14; cdr3_aa: ASTHGGASGKGEAF
v_call: TRBV6-5; cdr3_length: 13; cdr3_aa: ASSSSGQPYNEQF
v_call: TRBV28; cdr3_length: 11; cdr3_aa: ASSLETNYGYT
v_call: TRBV30; cdr3_length: 11; cdr3_aa: AWSQGNTGELF
v_call: TRBV7-3; cdr3_length: 13; cdr3_aa: ASSPTPGGGYEQY
v_call: TRBV2; cdr3_length: 11; cdr3_aa: ASSAARLYGYT
v_call: TRBV5-1; cdr3_length: 15; cdr3_aa: ASSRTGERHNTGELF
v_call: TRBV6-5; cdr3_length: 13; cdr3_aa: ASSEGRERFGTQY
v_call: TRBV28; cdr3_length: 13; cdr3_aa: ASSRQGPGDYGYT